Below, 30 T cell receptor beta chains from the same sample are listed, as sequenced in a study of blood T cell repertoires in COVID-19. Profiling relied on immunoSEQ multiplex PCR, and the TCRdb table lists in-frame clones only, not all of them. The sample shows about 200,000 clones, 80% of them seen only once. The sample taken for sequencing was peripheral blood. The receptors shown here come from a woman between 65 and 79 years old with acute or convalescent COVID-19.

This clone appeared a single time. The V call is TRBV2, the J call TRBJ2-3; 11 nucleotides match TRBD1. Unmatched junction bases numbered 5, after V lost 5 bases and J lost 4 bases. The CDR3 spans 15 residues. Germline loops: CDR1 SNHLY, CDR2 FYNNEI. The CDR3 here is CASSLTGQGADTQYF. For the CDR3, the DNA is TGTGCCAGCAGTTTAACGGGACAGGGGGCAGATACGCAGTATTTT. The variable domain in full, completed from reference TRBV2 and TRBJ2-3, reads EPEVTQTPSHQVTQMGQEVILRCVPISNHLYFYWYRQILGQKVEFLVSFYNNEISEKSEIFDDQFSVERPDGSNFTLKIRSTKLEDSAMYFCASSLTGQGADTQYFGPGTRLTVL.

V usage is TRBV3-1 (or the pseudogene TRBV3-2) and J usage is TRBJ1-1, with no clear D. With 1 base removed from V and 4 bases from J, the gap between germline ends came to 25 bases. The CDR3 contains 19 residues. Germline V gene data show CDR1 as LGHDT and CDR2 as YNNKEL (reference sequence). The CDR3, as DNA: TGTGCCAGCAGCCAAGCCACCTGGGGAGTAGCCGGTGAGGGCACTGAAGCTTTCTTT. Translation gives CASSQATWGVAGEGTEAFF.

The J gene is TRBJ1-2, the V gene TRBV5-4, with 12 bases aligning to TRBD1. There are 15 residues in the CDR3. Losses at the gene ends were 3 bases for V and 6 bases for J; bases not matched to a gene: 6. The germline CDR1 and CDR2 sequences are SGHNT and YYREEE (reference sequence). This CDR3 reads CASSSRDRGLDGYTF. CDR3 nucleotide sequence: TGTGCCAGCAGCTCCCGGGACAGGGGGCTTGATGGCTACACCTTC.

This CDR3 is CAISESYYEQYF. CDR3 DNA: TGTGCCATCAGTGAGTCATACTACGAGCAGTACTTC. J is TRBJ2-7 and V is TRBV10-3; D is ambiguous. V lost 0 bases and J 3 bases, leaving 3 bases between the germline ends. The CDR3 has 12 residues. Germline V gene data show CDR1 as ENHRY and CDR2 as SYGVKD.

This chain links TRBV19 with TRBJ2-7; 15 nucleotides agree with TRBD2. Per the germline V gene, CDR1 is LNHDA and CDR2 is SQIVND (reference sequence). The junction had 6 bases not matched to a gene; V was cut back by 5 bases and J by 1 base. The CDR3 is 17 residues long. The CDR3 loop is CASSGTSGRKSSYEQYF. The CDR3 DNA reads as TGTGCCAGTAGTGGGACTAGCGGGAGGAAGAGTTCCTACGAGCAGTACTTC. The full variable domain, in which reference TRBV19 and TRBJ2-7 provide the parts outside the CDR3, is DGGITQSPKYLFRKEGQNVTLSCEQNLNHDAMYWYRQDPGQGLRLIYYSQIVNDFQKGDIAEGYSVSREKKESFPLTVTSAQKNPTAFYLCASSGTSGRKSSYEQYFGPGTRLTVT.

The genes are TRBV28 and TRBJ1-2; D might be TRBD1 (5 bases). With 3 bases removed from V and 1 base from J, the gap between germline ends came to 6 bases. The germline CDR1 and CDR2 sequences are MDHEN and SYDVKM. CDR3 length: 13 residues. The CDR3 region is CASSFQGNYGYTF. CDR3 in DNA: TGTGCCAGCAGTTTTCAGGGTAACTATGGCTACACCTTC.

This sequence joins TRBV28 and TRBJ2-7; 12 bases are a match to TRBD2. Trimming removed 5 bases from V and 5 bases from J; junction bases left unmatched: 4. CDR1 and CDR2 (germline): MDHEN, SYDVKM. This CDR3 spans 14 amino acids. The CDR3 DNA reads TGTGCCAGCAGTCTAGCGGGAGGGCCCCACGAGCAGTACTTC. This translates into CASSLAGGPHEQYF.

The CDR3 loop is CASSGLAGTGELFF. The DNA of the CDR3 is TGCGCCAGCAGCGGACTAGCGGGCACCGGGGAGCTGTTTTTT. J is TRBJ2-2 and V is TRBV5-1, with TRBD2 matching over 11 bases. Germline V CDR1 and CDR2: SGHRS, YFSETQ. Trimming at V came to 4 bases and at J to 4 bases, leaving 0 bases not matched to a gene. This CDR3 is 14 amino acids long.

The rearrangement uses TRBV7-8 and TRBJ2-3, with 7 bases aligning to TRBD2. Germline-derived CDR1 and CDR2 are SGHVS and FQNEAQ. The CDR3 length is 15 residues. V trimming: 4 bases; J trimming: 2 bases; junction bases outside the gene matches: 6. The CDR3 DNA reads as TGTGCCAGCAGCTACAGACTAGCCTACACAGATACGCAGTATTTT. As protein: CASSYRLAYTDTQYF.

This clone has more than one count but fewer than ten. The CDR3 spells CASSLGQASSYEQYF. The CDR3 DNA sequence: TGTGCCAGCAGCTTAGGGCAGGCGAGCTCCTACGAGCAGTACTTC. The gene calls are TRBV7-6 and TRBJ2-7; unclear D gene. The CDR3 loop spans 15 amino acids. Trimming pared 1 base from V and 0 bases from J, leaving 10 bases between. Germline V gene lookup returns CDR1 SGHVS and CDR2 FNYEAQ.

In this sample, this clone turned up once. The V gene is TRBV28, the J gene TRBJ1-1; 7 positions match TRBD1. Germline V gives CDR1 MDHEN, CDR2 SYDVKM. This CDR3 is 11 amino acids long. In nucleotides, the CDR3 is TGTGTCGGGTTCAGGGGGACTGAAGCTTTCTTT. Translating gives CVGFRGTEAFF.

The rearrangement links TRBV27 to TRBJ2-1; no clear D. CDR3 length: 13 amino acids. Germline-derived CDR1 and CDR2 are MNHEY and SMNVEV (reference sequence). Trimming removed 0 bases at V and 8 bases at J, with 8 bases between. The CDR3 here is CASSLSLGHEQFF. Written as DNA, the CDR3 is TGTGCCAGCAGTTTATCGTTGGGCCATGAGCAGTTCTTC.

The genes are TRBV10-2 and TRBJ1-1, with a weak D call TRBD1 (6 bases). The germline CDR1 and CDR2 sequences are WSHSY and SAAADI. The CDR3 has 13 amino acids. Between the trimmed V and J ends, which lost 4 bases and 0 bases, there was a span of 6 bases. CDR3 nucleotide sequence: TGCGCCAGCAGTGGGACAGTGAACACTGAAGCTTTCTTT. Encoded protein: CASSGTVNTEAFF.

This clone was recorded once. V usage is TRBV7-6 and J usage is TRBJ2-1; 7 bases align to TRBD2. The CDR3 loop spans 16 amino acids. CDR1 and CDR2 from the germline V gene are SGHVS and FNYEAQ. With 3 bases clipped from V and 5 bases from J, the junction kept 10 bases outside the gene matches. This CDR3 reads CASSFMGGSGHNEQFF. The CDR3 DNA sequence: TGTGCCAGCAGCTTCATGGGAGGGAGTGGGCACAATGAGCAGTTCTTC.

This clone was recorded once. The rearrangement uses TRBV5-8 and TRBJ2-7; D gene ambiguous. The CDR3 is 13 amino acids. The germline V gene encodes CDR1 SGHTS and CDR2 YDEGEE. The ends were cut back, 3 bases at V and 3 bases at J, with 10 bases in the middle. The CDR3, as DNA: TGTGCCAGCAGCTCGGAATACAGCTACGAGCAGTACTTC. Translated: CASSSEYSYEQYF.

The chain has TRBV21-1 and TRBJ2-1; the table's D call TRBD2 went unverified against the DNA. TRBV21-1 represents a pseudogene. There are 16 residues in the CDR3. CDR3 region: CASSRTRDYSYNEQFF. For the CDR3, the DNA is TGTGCCAGCAGCAGAACTAGGGATTACTCCTACAATGAGCAGTTCTTC.

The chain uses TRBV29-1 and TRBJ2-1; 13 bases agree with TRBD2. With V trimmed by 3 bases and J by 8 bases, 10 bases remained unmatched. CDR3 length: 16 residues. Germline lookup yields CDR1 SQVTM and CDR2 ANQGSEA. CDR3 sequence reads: CSVDNRTSGSWDEQFF. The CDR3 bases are TGCAGCGTTGATAATAGGACTAGCGGGAGTTGGGATGAGCAGTTCTTC.

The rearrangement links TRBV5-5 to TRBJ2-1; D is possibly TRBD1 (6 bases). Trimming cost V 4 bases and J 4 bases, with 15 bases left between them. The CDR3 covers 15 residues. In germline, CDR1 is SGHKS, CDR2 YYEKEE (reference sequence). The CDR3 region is CASSHPGQSYNEQFF. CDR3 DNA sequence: TGTGCCAGCAGCCACCCGGGACAATCTTACAATGAGCAGTTCTTC.

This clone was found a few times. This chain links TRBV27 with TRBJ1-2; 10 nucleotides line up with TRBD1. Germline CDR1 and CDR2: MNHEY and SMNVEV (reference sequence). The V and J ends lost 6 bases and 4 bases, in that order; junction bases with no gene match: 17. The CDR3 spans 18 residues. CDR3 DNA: TGTGCCAGCAGGGGGACTACTTCAACCGGGACAGGGGCCTATGGCTACACCTTC. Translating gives CASRGTTSTGTGAYGYTF.

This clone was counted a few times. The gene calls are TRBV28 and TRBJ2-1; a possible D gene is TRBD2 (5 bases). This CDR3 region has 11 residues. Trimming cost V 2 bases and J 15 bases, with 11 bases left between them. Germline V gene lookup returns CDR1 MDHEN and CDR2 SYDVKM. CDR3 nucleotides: TGTGCCAGCAGTTTAAGGCTAGCTGCGTTCTTC. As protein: CASSLRLAAFF. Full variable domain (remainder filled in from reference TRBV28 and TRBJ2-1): DVKVTQSSRYLVKRTGEKVFLECVQDMDHENMFWYRQDPGLGLRLIYFSYDVKMKEKGDIPEGYSVSREKKERFSLILESASTNQTSMYLCASSLRLAAFFGPGTRLTVL.

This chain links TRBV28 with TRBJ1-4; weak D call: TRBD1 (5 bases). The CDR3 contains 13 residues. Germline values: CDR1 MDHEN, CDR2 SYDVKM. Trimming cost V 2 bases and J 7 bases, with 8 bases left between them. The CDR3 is CASSLGGTEKLFF. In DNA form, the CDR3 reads TGTGCCAGCAGTTTAGGGGGGACTGAAAAACTGTTTTTT. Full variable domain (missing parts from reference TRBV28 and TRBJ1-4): DVKVTQSSRYLVKRTGEKVFLECVQDMDHENMFWYRQDPGLGLRLIYFSYDVKMKEKGDIPEGYSVSREKKERFSLILESASTNQTSMYLCASSLGGTEKLFFGSGTQLSVL.

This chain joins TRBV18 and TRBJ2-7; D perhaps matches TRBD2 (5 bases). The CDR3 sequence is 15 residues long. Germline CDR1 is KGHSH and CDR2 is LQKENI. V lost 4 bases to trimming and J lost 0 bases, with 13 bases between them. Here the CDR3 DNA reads TGTGCCAGCTCACTCCTACGGGATGCCTCCTACGAGCAGTACTTC. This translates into CASSLLRDASYEQYF.

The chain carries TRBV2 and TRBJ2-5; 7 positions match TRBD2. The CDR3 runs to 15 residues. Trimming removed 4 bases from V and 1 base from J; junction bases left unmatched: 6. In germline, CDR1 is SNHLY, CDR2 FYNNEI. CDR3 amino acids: CASSVAGVPQETQYF. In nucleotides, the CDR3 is TGTGCCAGCAGTGTCGCGGGAGTACCCCAAGAGACCCAGTACTTC.

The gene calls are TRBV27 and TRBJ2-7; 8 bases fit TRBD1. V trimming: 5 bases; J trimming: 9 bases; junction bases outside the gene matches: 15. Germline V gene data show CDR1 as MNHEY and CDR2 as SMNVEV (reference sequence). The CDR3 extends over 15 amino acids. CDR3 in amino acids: CASSPRDRSLIGQYF. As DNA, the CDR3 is TGTGCCAGCAGTCCACGGGACAGGTCACTGATAGGGCAGTACTTC.

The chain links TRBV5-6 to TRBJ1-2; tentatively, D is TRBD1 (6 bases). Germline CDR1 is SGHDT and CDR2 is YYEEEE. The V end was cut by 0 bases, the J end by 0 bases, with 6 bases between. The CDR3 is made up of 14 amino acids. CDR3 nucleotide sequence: TGTGCCAGCAGCTTGGGGACAGCTAACTATGGCTACACCTTC. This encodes CASSLGTANYGYTF.

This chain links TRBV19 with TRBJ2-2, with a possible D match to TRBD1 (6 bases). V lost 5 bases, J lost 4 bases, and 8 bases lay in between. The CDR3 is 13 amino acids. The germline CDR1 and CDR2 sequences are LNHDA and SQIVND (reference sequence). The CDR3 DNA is TGTGCCAGTAGTGCAGGGGTCACCGGGGAGCTGTTTTTT. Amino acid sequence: CASSAGVTGELFF.

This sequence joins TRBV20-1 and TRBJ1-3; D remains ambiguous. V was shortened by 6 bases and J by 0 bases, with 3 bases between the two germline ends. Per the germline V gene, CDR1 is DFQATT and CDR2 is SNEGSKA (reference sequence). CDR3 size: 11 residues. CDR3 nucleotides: TGCAGTGCCTTCTCTGGAAACACCATATATTTT. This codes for CSAFSGNTIYF.

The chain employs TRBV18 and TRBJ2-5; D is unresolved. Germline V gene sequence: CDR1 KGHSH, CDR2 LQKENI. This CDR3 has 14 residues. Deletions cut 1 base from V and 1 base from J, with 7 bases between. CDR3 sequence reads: CASSPLSIQETQYF. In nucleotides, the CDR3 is TGTGCCAGCTCACCACTCAGTATCCAAGAGACCCAGTACTTC.

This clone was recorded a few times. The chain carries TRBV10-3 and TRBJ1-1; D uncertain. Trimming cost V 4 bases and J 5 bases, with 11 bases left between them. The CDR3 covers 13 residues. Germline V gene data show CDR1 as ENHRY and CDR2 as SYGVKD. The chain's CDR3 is CAISGSGGTEAFF. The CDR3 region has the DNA TGTGCCATCAGTGGATCGGGTGGGACTGAAGCTTTCTTT.

CDR3 nucleotide sequence: TGTGCCATCAGTGAGTCGAGGGAGACTAACTATGGCTACACCTTC. Translated: CAISESRETNYGYTF. The genes are TRBV10-3 and TRBJ1-2, with unresolved D. V was pared by 0 bases and J by 0 bases, with 8 bases between. The germline V gene has CDR1 ENHRY and CDR2 SYGVKD. This CDR3 is built from 15 residues.